This entry features one T cell receptor (beta chain) sequence. The antigen is not known. This entry is derived from a study of graft-versus-host responses after intestinal transplantation. Study-level results: Some GvH clones were seen earlier in gut or blood, suggesting intestinal origin.

The V end lost 6 bases, the J end lost 8 bases, and 20 bases lay between the germline ends. The germline CDR1 and CDR2 sequences are MNHEY and SVGAGI. The CDR3 covers 15 residues. Profiled with immunoSEQ multiplex PCR; TCRdb holds only in-frame clones, not every one. The profile shows 65,000 to 90,000 clones, less than 95% of them singletons. The V gene is TRBV6-5, the J gene TRBJ2-1; tentatively, D is TRBD1 (5 bases). The clonotype originates from a human donor who was the organ donor for an intestinal transplant. Sequenced material: unstimulated CD8+ T cells sorted from spleen or lymph node cells, taken before transplant. In nucleotides, the CDR3 is TGTGCCAGCAGCAACAGCAGGGTCCCCGTTTATGAGCAGTTCTTC. Its protein product is CASSNSRVPVYEQFF.